This T cell receptor beta chain was sequenced during a study of memory CD4+ T cells and cytomegalovirus serostatus. V shed 3 bases and J shed 3 bases, with 12 bases lying between them. The CDR3 contains 14 residues. Germline V gene lookup returns CDR1 MNHNS and CDR2 SASEGT. Original processing methods: Out-of-frame sequences were removed, leaving a few million distinct TCRbeta sequences. Sequencing used immunoSEQ multiplex PCR; TCRdb keeps in-frame clones, though not all of them. That table furnishes V, J and clone size, whereas the DNA furnished D and trimming. This table holds about 60,000 clones, 60% to 85% found once. Single viable CD3+CD4+CD8-CD45RO+ cells were sorted as the memory CD4+ T cells.

Source material: memory CD4+ T cells from blood. The sequence was collected from an adult in good health and CMV-seronegative. Some clones in this sample may be carry-over from other donors' samples. This chain joins TRBV6-1 and TRBJ2-7, with D unclear. The chain's CDR3 is CASSEMSGYYEQYF. As DNA, the CDR3 is TGTGCCAGCAGTGAGATGTCTGGGTACTACGAGCAGTACTTC.